Shown below are 6 T cell receptor beta chains from a single sample sequenced in a study of T cell responses to AZD1222 COVID-19 vaccine. TCRdb's copy holds only in-frame clones and misses some; the assay was immunoSEQ multiplex PCR. The sample consists of around 140,000 clones, 89% of them appearing once. Source: peripheral blood, taken on day 0 of AZD1222 vaccination. These receptors were collected from an adult in good health.

This clone has only one observation. V and J are TRBV5-1 and TRBJ2-3, with 8 bases identical to TRBD1. This CDR3 has 16 residues. From germline, CDR1 is SGHRS and CDR2 YFSETQ. V trimming: 0 bases; J trimming: 2 bases; junction bases outside the gene matches: 5. This CDR3 reads CASSLAGQAFTDTQYF. The CDR3 nucleotides are TGCGCCAGCAGCTTGGCGGGACAGGCGTTCACAGATACGCAGTATTTT.

This chain joins TRBV28 and TRBJ1-5; D is undetermined. The V gene lost 5 bases and the J gene lost 6 bases, with 14 bases spanning the gap. This CDR3 contains 14 residues. Per the germline V gene, CDR1 is MDHEN and CDR2 is SYDVKM. This CDR3 reads CASSGPRFGQPQHF. The CDR3 DNA follows: TGTGCCAGCAGTGGCCCAAGGTTCGGTCAGCCCCAGCATTTT.

The chain carries TRBV12-3 or TRBV12-4 and TRBJ1-2; D gene ambiguous. The CDR3 runs to 13 residues. The ends were cut back, 4 bases at V and 8 bases at J, with 14 bases in the middle. The CDR3 DNA follows: TGTGCCAGCAGTTCGTTCGGCCTGTTAGGCTACACCTTC. This gives the protein CASSSFGLLGYTF.

This clone showed up just once. In DNA form, the CDR3 reads TGTGCCTGGAGCTTTGGACAGGGGGGGACTGAAGCTTTCTTT. Protein: CAWSFGQGGTEAFF. The chain links TRBV30 to TRBJ1-1, with 10 bases fitting TRBD1. The CDR3 runs 14 residues. Germline values: CDR1 GTSNPN, CDR2 SVGIG (reference sequence). Unmatched junction bases numbered 6, after V lost 3 bases and J lost 5 bases.

J is TRBJ2-3 and V is TRBV6-2 or TRBV6-3; a weak D match, TRBD2 (6 bases). The germline V and J ends were trimmed by 4 bases and 1 base, with 12 bases remaining between them. The CDR3 consists of 15 residues. The germline gives CDR1 MNHEY, CDR2 SVGEGT. CDR3 coding DNA: TGTGCCAGCAGTTCCCGGGCTAGCGGCACAGATACGCAGTATTTT. This gives the protein CASSSRASGTDTQYF.

The CDR3 nucleotides read TGTGCCAGCAGCACCGGTGGCCTCCCCCACTATGGCTACACCTTC. This gives the protein CASSTGGLPHYGYTF. The V gene is TRBV5-4, the J gene TRBJ1-2; D remains unclear. Trimming stripped 4 bases from V and 3 bases from J, with 16 bases between. The germline gives CDR1 SGHNT, CDR2 YYREEE (reference sequence). This CDR3 has 15 amino acids.